This T cell receptor (beta chain) was identified during a study of T cells in Graves' hyperthyroidism and ophthalmopathy. Diagnosis relied on clinical symptoms, serum thyroxine and TRAb, thyroid ultrasound and orbital computed tomography. This CDR3 is 13 amino acids long. CDR1 and CDR2 from the germline V gene are SGHRS and YFSETQ. Between the trimmed V and J ends, which lost 5 bases and 7 bases, there was a span of 12 bases. Amplified regions were TCR beta CDR3 sequences from RNA transcripts. Primed by the HTBI set, a first-round RT-PCR was run on the TCR CDR3. TCRdb called the multiplex PCR reads again in MiXCR, with one record for every CDR3 protein. The table records 300,000 to 350,000 distinct CDR3 sequences, around a sixth of them present only once.

Material for sequencing was blood. The J gene is TRBJ2-2, the V gene TRBV5-1, with D maybe TRBD1 (6 bases). This clonotype was sampled from a woman aged 40 to 49 with Graves' ophthalmopathy. CDR3 DNA: TGCGCCAGCAGGCATCGGGACAACGGGGAGCTGTTTTTT. Its protein is CASRHRDNGELFF.